These 23 T cell receptor beta chains came from one sample sequenced in a study of cytomegalovirus exposure and HLA in healthy donors. PCR primers comprised 60 Vbeta and 13 Jbeta primers. Using immunoSEQ multiplex PCR, the repertoire was profiled, and TCRdb retains in-frame clones only, with some absent. The sample has 30,000 to 40,000 clones; around 60% are singletons. Material for sequencing was PBMCs. Receptors originate from a man aged 45-60 years in good health and CMV-seropositive.

This sequence joins TRBV5-6 and TRBJ2-5; possible D gene TRBD2, 7 bases. Germline CDR1 is SGHDT and CDR2 is YYEEEE. Trimming stripped 4 bases from V and 6 bases from J, with 13 bases between. CDR3 length: 13 residues. The CDR3 is CASSLWGGQTQYF. In nucleotides, the CDR3 is TGTGCCAGCAGCCTGTGGGGGGGGCAGACCCAGTACTTC.

This clone has more than one count but fewer than ten. In DNA form, the CDR3 reads TGTGCCAGCAGTTTATGGACTAGCGGGACGGGGAATGAGCAGTTCTTC. Translating gives CASSLWTSGTGNEQFF. J is TRBJ2-1 and V is TRBV28; 11 nucleotides align to TRBD2. CDR3 length: 16 residues. V was clipped by 0 bases and J by 7 bases; unmatched bases: 5. CDR1 and CDR2 (germline): MDHEN, SYDVKM.

The chain is built from TRBV9 and TRBJ2-7; unclear D gene. This CDR3 contains 12 residues. CDR1 is SGDLS and CDR2 is YYNGEE in the germline V gene. V dropped 6 bases and J dropped 2 bases, with 9 bases sitting between them. CDR3 sequence: CASTNNAYEQYF. The CDR3 region has the DNA TGTGCCAGCACCAACAATGCCTACGAGCAGTACTTC. The full variable domain, completed using reference TRBV9 and TRBJ2-7, is DSGVTQTPKHLITATGQRVTLRCSPRSGDLSVYWYQQSLDQGLQFLIQYYNGEERAKGNILERFSAQQFPDLHSELNLSSLELGDSALYFCASTNNAYEQYFGPGTRLTVT.

The CDR3 coding sequence is TGCAGCGTTGAAGGTGGGTACAGGAACTCCTACAATGAGCAGTTCTTC. It is translated as CSVEGGYRNSYNEQFF. V usage is TRBV29-1 and J usage is TRBJ2-1, with a tentative D call TRBD1 (5 bases). The CDR3 length is 16 residues. Germline CDR1 reads SQVTM; CDR2 reads ANQGSEA. Trimming took 1 base from V and 0 from J, leaving 13 bases between them.

V usage is TRBV5-1 and J usage is TRBJ1-1; 7 bases fit TRBD1. V was clipped by 2 bases and J by 4 bases; unmatched bases: 5. There are 14 residues in the CDR3. Germline V lookup: CDR1 SGHRS, CDR2 YFSETQ. CDR3 region: CASSFQGTATEAFF. The CDR3 region has the DNA TGCGCCAGCAGCTTTCAGGGGACAGCCACTGAAGCTTTCTTT.

This clone was observed a handful of times. The rearrangement links TRBV29-1 to TRBJ1-4; no firm D call. Germline V gene lookup returns CDR1 SQVTM and CDR2 ANQGSEA. The CDR3 spans 15 residues. V lost 3 bases, J lost 4 bases, and 15 bases lay in between. In DNA form, the CDR3 reads TGCAGCGTTGAGGCAGGCCCTCCTTTTAATGAAAAACTGTTTTTT. This gives the protein CSVEAGPPFNEKLFF.

This clone occurred a few times. This sequence joins TRBV7-2 and TRBJ1-2; no clear D gene. The V gene lost 7 bases and the J gene lost 2 bases, with 11 bases spanning the gap. This CDR3 is 13 amino acids long. From germline, CDR1 is SGHTA and CDR2 FQGNSA. CDR3 residues: CASNPGYNYGYTF. The CDR3 coding sequence is TGTGCCAGCAACCCAGGATACAACTATGGCTACACCTTC.

The gene calls are TRBV7-9 and TRBJ2-2; the D gene is possibly TRBD1 (5 bases). The CDR3 sequence is 15 residues long. Germline-derived CDR1 and CDR2 are SEHNR and FQNEAQ (reference sequence). Trimming cost V 2 bases and J 3 bases, with 10 bases left between them. In nucleotides, the CDR3 is TGTGCCAGCAGCTTACAGGGATCTCACACCGGGGAGCTGTTTTTT. Translated: CASSLQGSHTGELFF. The complete variable domain, with remaining parts taken from reference TRBV7-9 and TRBJ2-2, reads DTGVSQNPRHKITKRGQNVTFRCDPISEHNRLYWYRQTLGQGPEFLTYFQNEAQLEKSRLLSDRFSAERPKGSFSTLEIQRTEQGDSAMYLCASSLQGSHTGELFFGEGSRLTVL.

V and J are TRBV30 and TRBJ2-7, with D unresolved. The CDR3 is made up of 13 amino acids. V was shortened by 3 bases and J by 0 bases, with 9 bases between the two germline ends. Germline V gene data show CDR1 as GTSNPN and CDR2 as SVGIG (reference sequence). The CDR3 DNA follows: TGTGCCTGGAGCTCGGTGAGCTCCTACGAGCAGTACTTC. It specifies CAWSSVSSYEQYF.

This chain uses TRBV11-2 with TRBJ1-3; tentatively, D is TRBD1 (5 bases). This CDR3 comprises 13 residues. The V gene's germline CDR1 is SGHAT and CDR2 FQNNGV. V was pared by 6 bases and J by 4 bases, with 10 bases between. In nucleotides, the CDR3 is TGTGCCAGCAGTCCCTCAGGGGGAAACACCATATATTTT. It specifies CASSPSGGNTIYF.

The V call is TRBV4-2, the J call TRBJ1-5; D is ambiguous. Germline CDR1 is LGHNA and CDR2 is YNFKEQ. The CDR3 loop spans 13 amino acids. Deletions cut 2 bases from V and 5 bases from J, with 7 bases between. For the CDR3, the DNA is TGTGCCAGCAGCCAACAAGGAGATCAGCCCCAGCATTTT. This codes for CASSQQGDQPQHF.

The chain recombines TRBV6-1 with TRBJ1-1, with D tentatively TRBD1 (5 bases). Looked up from germline, CDR1 is MNHNS and CDR2 is SASEGT. The CDR3 spans 13 residues. Deletions cut 6 bases from V and 1 base from J, with 9 bases between. CDR3 sequence reads: CASRTRANTEAFF. As DNA, the CDR3 is TGTGCCAGCAGAACCAGGGCGAACACTGAAGCTTTCTTT.

The chain has TRBV21-1 and TRBJ2-5; the table's D gene call, TRBD1, was not cross checked with the DNA. TRBV21-1 is a known pseudogene. The CDR3 consists of 13 residues. Here the CDR3 DNA reads TGTGCCAGCCCTGACAGGGGGCGAGAGACCCAGTACTTC. Translated, it gives CASPDRGRETQYF.

Remarks on this clone: This CDR3 is also generated by other DNA sequences in the sample. The chain links TRBV20-1 to TRBJ2-7; D gene unclear. CDR1 and CDR2 from the germline V gene are DFQATT and SNEGSKA (reference sequence). Trimming removed 6 bases at V and 1 base at J, with 4 bases between. The CDR3 has 10 amino acids. This CDR3 reads CSAVSYEQYF. DNA for the CDR3: TGCAGTGCCGTATCCTACGAGCAGTACTTC.

The V gene is TRBV30, the J gene TRBJ2-5; 8 bases line up with TRBD2. Germline V gene data show CDR1 as GTSNPN and CDR2 as SVGIG (reference sequence). The CDR3 contains 14 residues. V was pared by 1 base and J by 1 base, with 2 bases of the junction left unmatched. In DNA form, the CDR3 reads TGTGCCTGGAGTGGAAGCGGGGGCCAAGAGACCCAGTACTTC. Amino acid sequence: CAWSGSGGQETQYF.

The chain uses TRBV28 and TRBJ2-2, with 7 positions matching TRBD2. The V segment lost 8 bases and the J segment 4 bases; nucleotides outside the gene matches: 4. The CDR3 sequence is 13 residues long. CDR1 is MDHEN and CDR2 is SYDVKM in the germline V gene. CDR3 in DNA: TGTGCCAGCGGGAGGGCCGGCACCGGGGAGCTGTTTTTT. It yields the protein CASGRAGTGELFF. The full variable domain, its missing parts supplied by reference TRBV28 and TRBJ2-2, is DVKVTQSSRYLVKRTGEKVFLECVQDMDHENMFWYRQDPGLGLRLIYFSYDVKMKEKGDIPEGYSVSREKKERFSLILESASTNQTSMYLCASGRAGTGELFFGEGSRLTVL.

The chain links TRBV5-1 to TRBJ2-1; 8 bases line up with TRBD2. CDR1 SGHRS and CDR2 YFSETQ come from the germline V gene. The CDR3 has 16 residues. V lost 0 bases to trimming and J lost 3 bases; unmatched junction nucleotides: 5. CDR3 in DNA: TGCGCCAGCAGCTTGGCCGCGGGGGGTGGCTACAATGAGCAGTTCTTC. It codes for CASSLAAGGGYNEQFF.

The genes are TRBV27 and TRBJ1-4, with 10 bases lining up with TRBD1. This CDR3 comprises 14 residues. Per the germline V gene, CDR1 is MNHEY and CDR2 is SMNVEV (reference sequence). V dropped 6 bases and J dropped 7; count of bases not matched to a gene: 5. The CDR3 DNA sequence: TGTGCCAGCAGAGGGACAGGGGAAGGTGAAAAACTGTTTTTT. Amino acids: CASRGTGEGEKLFF.

The chain joins TRBV6-5 to TRBJ1-6; 11 bases are shared with TRBD1. The CDR3 sequence is 16 residues long. Germline CDR1 is MNHEY and CDR2 is SVGAGI. Losses at the gene ends were 1 base for V and 6 bases for J; bases not matched to a gene: 2. CDR3 sequence (DNA): TGTGCCAGCAGTTACTATGGGACAGGGGGTAATTCACCCCTCCACTTT. It encodes CASSYYGTGGNSPLHF.

This clone appeared a few times. The chain is built from TRBV4-2 and TRBJ2-7; 10 bases map to TRBD1. The CDR3 is made up of 17 amino acids. Germline V CDR1 and CDR2: LGHNA, YNFKEQ. J gave up 4 bases and V 0 bases, and 9 bases lay outside the gene matches. CDR3 nucleotides: TGTGCCAGCAGCCAAGATTCGGGGACAGGGGTATGGTACGAGCAGTACTTC. This translates into CASSQDSGTGVWYEQYF.

This clone was detected once. The junction and the germline gene differ at one end; a read error may be behind it. V and J are TRBV7-7 and TRBJ2-5, with D possibly matching TRBD2 (6 bases). The CDR3 totals 14 residues. Germline V gene lookup returns CDR1 SSHAT and CDR2 FNYEAQ (reference sequence). CDR3 loop: CASSQSGVEETQYF. CDR3 bases: TGTGCTAGCAGCCAGTCGGGGGTTGAGGAGACCCAGTACTTC.

The rearrangement links TRBV4-3 to TRBJ1-2, with a weak D call TRBD1 (6 bases). CDR3 length equals 14 residues. CDR1 is LGHNA, CDR2 YSLEER, per germline. V lost 3 bases, J lost 4 bases, and 12 bases lay in between. CDR3 loop: CASSHQGGGYGYTF. Here the CDR3 DNA reads TGCGCCAGCAGCCACCAGGGAGGGGGCTATGGCTACACCTTC.

The chain employs TRBV9 and TRBJ2-2; D gene unclear. The V and J ends lost 4 bases and 1 base respectively, with 2 bases between them. CDR3 length: 12 amino acids. Germline loops: CDR1 SGDLS, CDR2 YYNGEE. CDR3 bases: TGTGCCAGCAGCCGGAACACCGGGGAGCTGTTTTTT. It translates to CASSRNTGELFF.